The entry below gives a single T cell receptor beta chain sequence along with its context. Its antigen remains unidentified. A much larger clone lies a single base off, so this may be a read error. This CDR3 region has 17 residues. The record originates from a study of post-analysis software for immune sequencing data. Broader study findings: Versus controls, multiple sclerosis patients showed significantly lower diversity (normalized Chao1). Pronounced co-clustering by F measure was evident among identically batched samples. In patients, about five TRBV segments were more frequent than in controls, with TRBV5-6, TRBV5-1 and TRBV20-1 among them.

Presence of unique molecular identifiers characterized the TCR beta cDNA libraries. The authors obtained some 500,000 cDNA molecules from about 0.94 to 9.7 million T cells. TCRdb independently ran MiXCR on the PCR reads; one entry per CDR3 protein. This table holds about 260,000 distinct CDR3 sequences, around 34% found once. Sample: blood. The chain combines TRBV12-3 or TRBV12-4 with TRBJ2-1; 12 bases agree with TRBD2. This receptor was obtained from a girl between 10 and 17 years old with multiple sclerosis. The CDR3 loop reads CASSLFSSGRAMNGQFF. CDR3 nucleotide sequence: TGTGCCAGCAGTTTATTTTCTAGCGGGAGGGCCATGAATGGGCAGTTCTTC.